This T cell receptor beta chain was identified during a study of T cell changes during pregnancy in multiple sclerosis. The data were produced by immunoSEQ multiplex PCR, yet TCRdb's version contains in-frame clones alone and is incomplete. Counted here are under 80,000 clones, around 90% occurring once; the ten biggest clones make up approximately 0.47%. The CDR3 spans 12 residues. V gave up 4 bases and J gave up 1 base; unmatched junction bases: 0. Germline V gene lookup returns CDR1 GTSNPN and CDR2 SVGIG (reference sequence). The sample consisted of CD4+ T cells from peripheral blood mononuclear cells, taken in the second trimester of pregnancy. This clonotype was sampled from a female donor with multiple sclerosis, enrolled in a pregnancy study. The chain has TRBV30 and TRBJ1-1, with 7 bases matching TRBD1. Here the CDR3 reads CAWNRGNTEAFF. The CDR3 DNA reads as TGTGCCTGGAACAGGGGGAACACTGAAGCTTTCTTT. Full variable domain (remainder filled in from reference TRBV30 and TRBJ1-1): SQTIHQWPATLVQPVGSPLSLECTVEGTSNPNLYWYRQAAGRGLQLLFYSVGIGQISSEVPQNLSASRPQDRQFILSSKKLLLSDSGFYLCAWNRGNTEAFFGQGTRLTVV.